Listed below are T cell receptor beta chains from one sample, sequenced in a study of T cell responses to AZD1222 COVID-19 vaccine. The repertoire was sequenced with immunoSEQ multiplex PCR; TCRdb's copy has only in-frame clones and lacks some. The profile shows some 150,000 clones, around 88% of them singletons. This specimen consisted of peripheral blood, obtained on day 0 of AZD1222 vaccination. Every receptor here comes from an adult in good health. Each CDR3 is given with its conserved first and last residue. The D gene is left open where the match is weak. Only some rows state a clone size, as once, few, many or a class for expanded clones.

clone_size j_call v_call d_call cdr3_aa cdr3_nt
- TRBJ2-7 TRBV9 TRBD2 CASSVGVSGIYEQYF TGTGCCAGCAGCGTAGGAGTTAGCGGGATCTACGAGCAGTACTTC
- TRBJ1-2 TRBV5-6 - CASSLVANPIVRYGYTF TGTGCCAGCAGCTTGGTGGCAAATCCAATTGTACGCTATGGCTACACCTTC
few TRBJ1-3 TRBV24-1 - CATSAPGRLWSGNTIYF TGTGCCACCAGTGCCCCGGGACGCTTATGGAGTGGAAACACCATATATTTT
- TRBJ1-1 TRBV7-9 - CASSLIDANTEAFF TGTGCCAGCAGCTTAATAGACGCGAACACTGAAGCTTTCTTT
- TRBJ2-5 TRBV7-9 - CASSVKLGRETQYF TGTGCCAGCAGCGTCAAGCTTGGCCGGGAGACCCAGTACTTC
- TRBJ2-1 TRBV11-2 TRBD2 CASSSVAGVWGGQFF TGTGCCAGCAGCTCTGTAGCGGGAGTTTGGGGGGGGCAGTTCTTC
few TRBJ1-2 TRBV19 TRBD1 CASSMEGAPNYGYTF TGTGCCAGTAGTATGGAGGGGGCCCCTAACTATGGCTACACCTTC
- TRBJ2-1 TRBV6-2/TRBV6-3 - CASSYSGQYNEQFF TGTGCCAGCAGTTACTCAGGACAATATAATGAGCAGTTCTTC
once TRBJ1-3 TRBV9 - CASSVATYGGNTIYF TGTGCCAGCAGCGTAGCTACGTATGGAGGAAACACCATATATTTT
- TRBJ1-5 TRBV6-5 TRBD1 CASRETGPGQPQHF TGTGCCAGCAGGGAGACAGGGCCGGGTCAGCCCCAGCATTTT
- TRBJ1-5 TRBV2 - CASMAGGNQPQHF TGTGCCAGCATGGCCGGAGGCAATCAGCCCCAGCATTTT
- TRBJ2-7 TRBV12-3/TRBV12-4 - CASSRDVSEQYF TGTGCCAGCAGCCGGGACGTCTCTGAGCAGTACTTC
- TRBJ1-1 TRBV18 - CASSTKGPTSTEAFF TGTGCCAGCTCGACTAAGGGACCGACCAGCACTGAAGCTTTCTTT
- TRBJ1-2 TRBV27 TRBD1 CASSLGTGPYTF TGTGCCAGCAGTTTAGGGACAGGCCCCTACACCTTC
- TRBJ1-5 TRBV19 - CASRQVLGNQPQHF TGTGCCAGTCGCCAAGTGTTGGGCAATCAGCCCCAGCATTTT
- TRBJ1-6 TRBV27 TRBD1 CASSFSRDRASRSPLHF TGTGCCAGCAGTTTTAGCCGGGACAGGGCATCGCGGTCACCCCTCCACTTT
once TRBJ2-1 TRBV30 TRBD2 CAWSYSGGLEQFF TGTGCCTGGAGTTATAGCGGGGGGCTAGAGCAGTTCTTC